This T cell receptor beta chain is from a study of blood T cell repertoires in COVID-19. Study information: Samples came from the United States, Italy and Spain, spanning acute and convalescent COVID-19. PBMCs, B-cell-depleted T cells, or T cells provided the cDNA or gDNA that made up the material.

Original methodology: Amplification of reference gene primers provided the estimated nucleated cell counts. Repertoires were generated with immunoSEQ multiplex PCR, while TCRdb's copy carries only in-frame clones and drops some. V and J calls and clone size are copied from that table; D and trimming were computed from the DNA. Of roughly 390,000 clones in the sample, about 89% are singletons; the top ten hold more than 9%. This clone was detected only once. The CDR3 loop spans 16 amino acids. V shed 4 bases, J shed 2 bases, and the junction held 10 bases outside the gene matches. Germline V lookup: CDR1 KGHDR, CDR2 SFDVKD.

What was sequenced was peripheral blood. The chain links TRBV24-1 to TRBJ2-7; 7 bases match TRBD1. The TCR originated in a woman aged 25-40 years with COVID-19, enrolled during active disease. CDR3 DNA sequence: TGTGCCACCAGTGACCCCAGGACAGGTTACCCCTACGAGCAGTACTTC. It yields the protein CATSDPRTGYPYEQYF.